This T cell receptor (beta chain) is drawn from a study of human T cells and chemical hapten exposure (TCRdb year 2021). Regarding the complete study: For sensitization, 2% DPC in acetone was applied to a roughly 2 cm by roughly 2 cm area of upper inner arm skin. Weekly therapeutic DPC doses were additionally applied to the scalp of patients throughout the roughly 26-week study period. Patch tests used Finn chambers with 0.01% DPC on the upper back, scored after 6 days by International Contact Dermatitis Research Group standards. The patient cohort, mostly female, included alopecia areata with under or over 50% scalp involvement, alopecia totalis and alopecia universalis. Libraries were combined into a pool for sequencing, and differences in TCR yield between samples came mainly from small differences in library volumes within the pool. In alopecia patients, the study followed how the peripheral blood TCR repertoire changed in vivo over primary and secondary sensitization to diphenylcyclopropenone (DPC), a hapten. Blood was sampled from patients pre-sensitization (week 0) and at 2, 6 and about 24 weeks after DPC sensitization. Blood for TCR sequencing was provided by twenty-nine alopecia patients at one to four time points (pre-sensitization, 2, 6 and 24 weeks).

Library creation used RACE. This sample was sequenced with a NextSeq 500. During library preparation, unique molecular identifiers were attached to individual cDNA molecules so that TCRs could be counted quantitatively and reproducibly. Both TCR alpha and TCR beta chains were sequenced from each blood RNA sample. In the original analysis: The median number of TCRs per sample was 85,000 to 100,000, ranging from about 20,000 to 700,000. The Decombinator software suite was used to annotate the V, J and CDR3 of the TCR reads. For the PS versus PT1 abundance plots, all samples were subsampled to the same number of TCRs (28,000). TCRs were defined as expanded if absent before sensitization and observed at least eight times at the 2-week time point. Clones were called with MiXCR by TCRdb after fastp trimmed the public reads at Q25, and only in-frame beta chains were retained. Every entry covers one CDR3 protein and lists the most common genes and DNA from its rows. Clone size and V and J calls follow TCRdb, not the original study. Present in this sample are some 180,000 distinct CDR3 sequences, roughly a quarter of which were seen just once. The top ten constitute 2% to 3% of the sample.

This clonotype has just a few counts. Which antigen it targets is not known. Base qualities are not at hand, and no much larger clone is one base apart. The sample's time point label, decoded: patch test 3, about 24 weeks after DPC sensitization. The sample's treatment or condition label, in plain terms: therapeutic diphenylcyclopropenone sensitization with weekly scalp DPC. At every patch-test visit, the blood draw took place before the patch test was put on. Patients were considered eligible if aged 18 to 70, diagnosed with alopecia and deemed suitable for DPC therapy, and patients were excluded if pregnant. Total RNA was extracted from unfractionated whole blood collected in Tempus Blood RNA tubes. The CDR3 runs 14 amino acids, cysteine and phenylalanine included. Only the CDR3 DNA is retained, 42 bases long and in frame from the first base. The germline V gene encodes CDR1 MNHEY and CDR2 SVGAGI. At the junction V is shortened by 6 bases and J by 1 base; bases outside the gene matches: 5.

The study at large found these results: Patch test score was positively correlated with the number of PT1 expanded TCRs, with significance at thresholds 8, 16 and 32 but not at 4. Because all patients had alopecia, a presumed autoimmune disease, the immune response of the patients might differ from that of healthy individuals. Repeated subsampling changed both the strength of the expansion versus patch-test correlation and the threshold at which the correlation became significant. The number of TCRs above 1 in 1000 frequency did not change with DPC sensitization; there was no evidence of global repertoire structure alterations. Expanded TCRs formed significantly more large CDR3 similarity clusters than pre-sensitization or healthy control sets, consistent with antigen-driven responses.

The origin of this receptor is a woman between 40 and 50 years old with alopecia areata. Some clones in this sample may be carry-over from other donors' samples. The sequencing here drew on whole blood, taken in connection with sensitization to the hapten diphenylcyclopropenone (DPC). This chain joins TRBV6-5 to TRBJ1-1; TRBD1 matches 7 bases in the middle. CDR3 region: CASSLRTGNTEAFF. The nucleotide sequence reads TGTGCCAGCAGCCTGAGGACAGGGAACACTGAAGCTTTCTTT.